This TCR beta chain was obtained from a study of blood T cell repertoires in COVID-19. Study-wide context: Whether acute or convalescent, the COVID-19 samples came from the United States, Italy and Spain.

Method: immunoSEQ multiplex PCR; TCRdb's copy keeps in-frame clones and lacks some. This table has tens of thousands of clones, approximately 91% appearing once. This CDR3 has 15 amino acids. Per the germline V gene, CDR1 is SGHTA and CDR2 is FQGTGA. V dropped 0 bases and J dropped 10 bases, with 16 bases sitting between them. Sequenced: peripheral blood. This TCR was recovered from a woman in her 50s with active or convalescent COVID-19. The chain uses TRBV7-3 and TRBJ2-1; weak D call: TRBD2 (5 bases). The chain's CDR3 is CASSLTRRGTGEQFF. The CDR3 nucleotides are TGTGCCAGCAGCTTAACGCGTCGGGGAACGGGGGAGCAGTTCTTC.